This T cell receptor (beta chain) stems from a study of T cells in localized non-small cell lung cancer. Germline CDR1 LNHDA, CDR2 SQIVND (reference sequence). V was clipped by 5 bases and J by 7 bases, with 12 bases between them. The CDR3 runs 13 residues. This clone appeared a single time. The method was immunoSEQ multiplex PCR; TCRdb's version includes in-frame clones alone and lacks a portion of them. Of under 50,000 clones detected, 65% to 90% appear once; the ten largest clones hold more than 15%. The receptor comes from a man aged 40 to 75 with stage III lung adenocarcinoma. Specimen: peripheral blood mononuclear cells, collected before any cancer treatment. The chain links TRBV19 to TRBJ1-5; maybe TRBD1 (6 bases). As DNA, the CDR3 is TGTGCCAGTAGTGAGGGGGTAGGCCAGCCCCAGCATTTT. This gives the protein CASSEGVGQPQHF.